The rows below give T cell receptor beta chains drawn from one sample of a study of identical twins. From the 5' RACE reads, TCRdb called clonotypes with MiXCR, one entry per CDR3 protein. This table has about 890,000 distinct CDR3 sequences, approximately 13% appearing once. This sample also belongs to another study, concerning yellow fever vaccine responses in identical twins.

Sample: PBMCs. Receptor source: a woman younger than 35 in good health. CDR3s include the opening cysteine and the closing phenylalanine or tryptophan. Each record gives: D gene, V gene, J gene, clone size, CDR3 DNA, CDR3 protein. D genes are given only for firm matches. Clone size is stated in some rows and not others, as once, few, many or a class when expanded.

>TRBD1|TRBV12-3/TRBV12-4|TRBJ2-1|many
TGTGCCAGCAGTTCCGGACAGGAAAGAATATTATCGAATGAGCAGTTCTTC
CASSSGQERILSNEQFF
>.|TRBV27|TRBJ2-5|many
TGTGCCAGCAGTCATGGGCGGCAGGAGACCCAGTACTTC
CASSHGRQETQYF
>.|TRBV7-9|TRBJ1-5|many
TGTGCCAGCAGCTTAGACTATCAGCCCCAGCATTTT
CASSLDYQPQHF
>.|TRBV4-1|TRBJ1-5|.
TGCGCCAGCAGCCAGGATGGGGGCAAGCCCCAGCATTTT
CASSQDGGKPQHF
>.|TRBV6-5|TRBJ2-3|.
TGTGCCAGCAGTTACTCGGAGCTAGAGGTCACAGATACGCAGTATTTT
CASSYSELEVTDTQYF
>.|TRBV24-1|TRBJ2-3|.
TGTGCCACCAGTGCCCGAGGACCAGATACGCAGTATTTT
CATSARGPDTQYF
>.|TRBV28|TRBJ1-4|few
TGTGCCAGCAGTTTAAGAGGGGGAGGAGGTGGGGAAAAACTGTTTTTT
CASSLRGGGGGEKLFF
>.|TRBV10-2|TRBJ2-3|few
TGCGCCAGCAGGGAGCTGCGGTCTAGCACAGATACGCAGTATTTT
CASRELRSSTDTQYF
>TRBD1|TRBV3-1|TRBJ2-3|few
TGTGCCAGCAGCCAAGCCCATAGGGACAGGGGGTTAGATACGCAGTATTTT
CASSQAHRDRGLDTQYF
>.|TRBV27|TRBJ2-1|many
TGTGCCAGCAGTCTCCTACGGGGACGTGACAATGAGCAGTTCTTC
CASSLLRGRDNEQFF
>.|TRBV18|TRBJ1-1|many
TGTGCCAGCTCACCAGCGGGGACTGAAGCTTTCTTT
CASSPAGTEAFF
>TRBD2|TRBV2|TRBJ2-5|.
TGTGCCAGCCGGGCTAGCGGGGAACAAGAGACCCAGTACTTC
CASRASGEQETQYF
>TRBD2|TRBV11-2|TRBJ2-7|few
TGTGCCAGCAGCTCTAGCGGGAGGGTAGGCGAGCAGTACTTC
CASSSSGRVGEQYF
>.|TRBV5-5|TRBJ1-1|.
TGTGCCAGCAGCTTGGTGCTAGAGGGGGAAACTTTCTTT
CASSLVLEGETFF
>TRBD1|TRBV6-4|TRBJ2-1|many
TGTGCCAGCAGCCCCACCTCGGGACAGGGGGACAATGAGCAGTTCTTC
CASSPTSGQGDNEQFF
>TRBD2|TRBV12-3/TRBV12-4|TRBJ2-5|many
TGTGCCAGCAGCCGTGGACTAGTGCGAGAGACCCAGTACTTC
CASSRGLVRETQYF
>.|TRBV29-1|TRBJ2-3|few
TGCAGCTACGGCGGCCGAGATACGCAGTATTTT
CSYGGRDTQYF
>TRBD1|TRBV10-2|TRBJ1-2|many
TGCGCCAGCAGTGAGACGGGACAGGGTGGCGGCTACACCTTC
CASSETGQGGGYTF
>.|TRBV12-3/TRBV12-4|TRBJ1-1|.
TGTGCCAGCAGTACCCGACAGCGGGACACTGAAGCTTTCTTT
CASSTRQRDTEAFF
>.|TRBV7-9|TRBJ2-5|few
TGTGCCAGCAGTAGTCTACAGGACGGGGAGACCCAGTACTTC
CASSSLQDGETQYF
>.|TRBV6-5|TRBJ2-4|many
TGTGCCAGCAGTTACGGGCCGGTAGCCAAAAACATTCAGTACTTC
CASSYGPVAKNIQYF
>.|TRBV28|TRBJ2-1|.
TGTGCCAGCAGTTCAGGGCCGGAGAGGTCCTACAATGAGCAGTTCTTC
CASSSGPERSYNEQFF
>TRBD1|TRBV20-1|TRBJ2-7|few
TGCAGTGCTAGGGCGGACAGGACCTACGAGCAGTACTTC
CSARADRTYEQYF
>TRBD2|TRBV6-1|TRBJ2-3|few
TGTGCCAGCAGTCCGCCGGGACTAGCGTCAGATACGCAGTATTTT
CASSPPGLASDTQYF
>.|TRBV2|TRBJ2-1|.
TGTGCCAGCAGTCGGGGACAATTCGATGAGCAGTTCTTC
CASSRGQFDEQFF
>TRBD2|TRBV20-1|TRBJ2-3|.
TGCAGTGCTACTGGACTAGCGGGGGGGCCGGCAGATACGCAGTATTTT
CSATGLAGGPADTQYF
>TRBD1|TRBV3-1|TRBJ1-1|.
TGTGCCAGCAGGGACAGGGGAAAGATGAACACTGAAGCTTTCTTT
CASRDRGKMNTEAFF
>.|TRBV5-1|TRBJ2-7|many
TGCGCCAGCAGCTCGGGAAAGGCACAGCCGAGTTTCGAGCAGTACTTC
CASSSGKAQPSFEQYF
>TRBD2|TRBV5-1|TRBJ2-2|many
TGCGCCAGCAGCTTGGTGCCTAGCGGGAGTACCGGGGAGCTGTTTTTT
CASSLVPSGSTGELFF
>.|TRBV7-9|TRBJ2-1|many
TGTGCCAGCAGCTTAGTTATGACTACGGATGAGCAGTTCTTC
CASSLVMTTDEQFF
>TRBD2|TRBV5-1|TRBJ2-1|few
TGCGCCAGCAGCCCAGGGCTAGCGGGAGGGGTGTCCTCCTACAATGAGCAGTTCTTC
CASSPGLAGGVSSYNEQFF
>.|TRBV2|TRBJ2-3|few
TGTGCCAGCAGTGAACAGATCCCCAACACAGATACGCAGTATTTT
CASSEQIPNTDTQYF
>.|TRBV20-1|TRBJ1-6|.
TGCAGTGCTAGAGATTATATAGGGGGGGGCTCACCCCTCCACTTT
CSARDYIGGGSPLHF
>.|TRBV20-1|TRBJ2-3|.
TGCAGTGCTAGCGAACCTCCGGTAGATACGCAGTATTTT
CSASEPPVDTQYF
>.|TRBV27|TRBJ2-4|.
TGTGCCAGCAGTTCGACGGCATCTACAAACATTCAGTACTTC
CASSSTASTNIQYF
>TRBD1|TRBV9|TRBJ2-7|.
TGTGCCAGCAGCAAGTTCGACAGGGTCCATGAGCAGTACTTC
CASSKFDRVHEQYF
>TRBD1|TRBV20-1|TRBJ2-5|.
TGCAGTGCCACACCCAGGGGGCTGGAGACCCAGTACTTC
CSATPRGLETQYF
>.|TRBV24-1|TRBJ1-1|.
TGTGCCACCAGTGAGAGGGGAGGGGTGAACACTGAAGCTTTCTTT
CATSERGGVNTEAFF
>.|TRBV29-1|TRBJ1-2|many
TGCAGCGTTTCCGAAAAAACGGCGGGGGACTATGGCTACACCTTC
CSVSEKTAGDYGYTF
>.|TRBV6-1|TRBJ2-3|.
TGTGCCAGCAGTGAAAACCTTGGGATGGGCACAGATACGCAGTATTTT
CASSENLGMGTDTQYF
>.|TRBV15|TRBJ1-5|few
TGTGCCACCAGCCCGGGGGGCTGGAATCAGCCCCAGCATTTT
CATSPGGWNQPQHF
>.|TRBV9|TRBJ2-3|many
TGTGCCAGCAGCGAGAACAACCCGGGGCTTCAGTATTTT
CASSENNPGLQYF
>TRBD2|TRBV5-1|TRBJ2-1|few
TGCGCCAGCAGGGCCGGGGGGGGGAGCTCCTACAATGAGCAGTTCTTC
CASRAGGGSSYNEQFF
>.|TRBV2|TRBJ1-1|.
TGTGCCCTAAACCGTGGGACGAACACTGAAGCTTTCTTT
CALNRGTNTEAFF
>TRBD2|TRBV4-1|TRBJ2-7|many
TGCGCCAGCAGCCAAGATTCTAGCGGAGCCTACGAGCAGTACTTC
CASSQDSSGAYEQYF
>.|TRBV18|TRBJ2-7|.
TGTGCCAGCTCACCTCTACACCCCAGCCACGAGCAGTACTTC
CASSPLHPSHEQYF
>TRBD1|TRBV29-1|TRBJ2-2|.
TGCAGCTTGGGGGACACCGGGACAGGGGACGGCGGGGAGCTGTTTTTT
CSLGDTGTGDGGELFF